This T cell receptor (beta chain) emerged from a study of T cell changes during pregnancy in multiple sclerosis. The CDR3 runs to 15 residues. CDR1 is LNHDA, CDR2 SQIVND, per germline (reference sequence). J was trimmed by 1 base and V by 7 bases; bases with no gene match: 9. Sequencing used immunoSEQ multiplex PCR; TCRdb keeps in-frame clones, though not all of them. The profile shows some 70,000 clones, 85% to 95% of them singletons. The chain links TRBV19 to TRBJ1-1, with TRBD1 matching over 7 bases. The specimen was CD8+ T cells from peripheral blood mononuclear cells, collected in the third trimester of pregnancy. This clonotype was obtained from a female donor in good health, enrolled as a control in a pregnancy study. CDR3 sequence reads: CASTDRVFKNTEAFF. In DNA form, the CDR3 reads TGTGCCAGTACCGACAGGGTTTTTAAGAACACTGAAGCTTTCTTT.